Presented here are 17 T cell receptor beta chains from one specimen sequenced in a study of T cell repertoires in cytomegalovirus infection. No antigens are known for them. Each CDR3 protein is one row after TCRdb ran MiXCR on the reads. In the table there are under 850,000 distinct CDR3 sequences, roughly 33% of which are singletons. Source: cultured PBMCs, taken from culture after CMV antigen stimulation. The receptor set was obtained from a human donor in good health (CMV status not recorded). Some clones in this sample may be carry-over from other donors' samples.

The rearrangement uses TRBV11-2 and TRBJ2-3; D is perhaps TRBD2 (5 bases). V lost 4 bases, J lost 6 bases, and 11 bases lay in between. The germline CDR1 and CDR2 sequences are SGHAT and FQNNGV. This CDR3 is 13 amino acids long. The CDR3 protein is CASSSGKRDTQYF. The CDR3 DNA is TGTGCCAGCAGCTCCGGGAAGCGGGATACGCAGTATTTT.

This clonotype was observed a handful of times. The CDR3 protein is CASSLVQGLTEAFF. The CDR3 DNA sequence: TGTGCCAGCAGCTTAGTTCAGGGTCTCACTGAAGCTTTCTTT. The chain is built from TRBV7-9 and TRBJ1-1; D may be TRBD1 (5 bases). V shed 1 base and J shed 4 bases, with 10 bases lying between them. This CDR3 is built from 14 residues. Germline V lookup: CDR1 SEHNR, CDR2 FQNEAQ (reference sequence).

The chain has TRBV11-2 and TRBJ1-4, with D unresolved. The V end was cut by 1 base, the J end by 8 bases, with 14 bases between. Per germline, CDR1 SGHAT and CDR2 FQNNGV. This CDR3 is 15 amino acids long. This chain's CDR3 is CASSLGLGSREKLFF. CDR3 sequence (DNA): TGTGCCAGCAGCTTAGGGTTAGGTTCCCGCGAAAAACTGTTTTTT.

The rearrangement uses TRBV10-3 and TRBJ2-7, with 9 bases aligning to TRBD1. The CDR3 loop spans 14 amino acids. J was trimmed by 4 bases and V by 8 bases; bases with no gene match: 9. Germline loops: CDR1 ENHRY, CDR2 SYGVKD. The CDR3 sequence is CAIQGQGRGYEQYF. CDR3 sequence (DNA): TGTGCCATCCAAGGACAGGGGAGGGGATACGAGCAGTACTTC.

This clonotype was detected only a few times. The chain uses TRBV2 and TRBJ1-6; no clear D. Between the trimmed V and J ends, which lost 5 bases and 1 base, there was a span of 9 bases. This CDR3 has 15 residues. CDR1 is SNHLY and CDR2 is FYNNEI in the germline V gene. CDR3 nucleotides: TGTGCCAGCAGTCCTAGGAGATCCTATAATTCACCCCTCCACTTT. This encodes CASSPRRSYNSPLHF. Drawing the rest from reference TRBV2 and TRBJ1-6, the complete variable domain is EPEVTQTPSHQVTQMGQEVILRCVPISNHLYFYWYRQILGQKVEFLVSFYNNEISEKSEIFDDQFSVERPDGSNFTLKIRSTKLEDSAMYFCASSPRRSYNSPLHFGNGTRLTVT.

This clonotype was seen a handful of times. The chain is built from TRBV7-2 and TRBJ2-3; D tentatively fits TRBD1 or TRBD2 (5 bases each). The CDR3 extends over 16 amino acids. V shed 1 base and J shed 8 bases, with 19 bases lying between them. CDR1 and CDR2 (germline): SGHTA, FQGNSA. CDR3 sequence (DNA): TGTGCCAGCAGCTTAGTGGAGAGGGGTCTCAAACCTACGCAGTATTTT. It is translated as CASSLVERGLKPTQYF.

This clonotype is a singleton in its sample. The rearrangement links TRBV10-3 to TRBJ2-7; TRBD2 matches at 10 bases. The V gene's germline CDR1 is ENHRY and CDR2 SYGVKD. Trimming removed 9 bases from V and 5 bases from J; junction bases left unmatched: 7. The CDR3 consists of 13 residues. The CDR3 is CAIESGRAHEQYF. CDR3 nucleotides: TGTGCCATAGAAAGCGGGAGGGCCCACGAGCAGTACTTC.

This clonotype has a handful of counts. The chain links TRBV5-4 to TRBJ2-1, with 10 bases matching TRBD2. Germline values: CDR1 SGHNT, CDR2 YYREEE (reference sequence). J was trimmed by 4 bases and V by 4 bases; bases with no gene match: 5. The CDR3 consists of 15 residues. CDR3 protein: CASSASGGSYNEQFF. In DNA form, the CDR3 reads TGTGCCAGCAGCGCTAGCGGGGGCTCTTACAATGAGCAGTTCTTC.

This clonotype was recorded a few times. This chain joins TRBV6-2 or TRBV6-3 and TRBJ2-7; no reliable D call. The CDR3 is made up of 14 amino acids. Germline V gene data show CDR1 as MNHEY and CDR2 as SVGEGT. Trimming cost V 3 bases and J 2 bases, with 11 bases left between them. The chain's CDR3 is CASSYGWAAYEQYF. The CDR3 nucleotides read TGTGCCAGCAGTTATGGATGGGCAGCCTACGAGCAGTACTTC.

The V and J genes are TRBV7-2 and TRBJ1-5; the D gene is possibly TRBD1 (6 bases). Germline lookup yields CDR1 SGHTA and CDR2 FQGNSA. The V gene lost 5 bases and the J gene lost 9 bases, with 17 bases spanning the gap. The CDR3 loop spans 14 amino acids. CDR3 DNA sequence: TGTGCCAGCAGCGCCGCCGGGGGGCTCGGGCCCCAGCATTTT. Residues: CASSAAGGLGPQHF.

At least ten counts were recorded for this clonotype. The chain joins TRBV7-2 to TRBJ2-5; no reliable D call. The CDR3 has 13 residues. Trimming cost V 2 bases and J 2 bases, with 6 bases left between them. CDR1 is SGHTA, CDR2 FQGNSA, per germline. DNA for the CDR3: TGTGCCAGCAGCTTATGGCGGCAAGAGACCCAGTACTTC. Translating gives CASSLWRQETQYF. Variable domain in full (rest from reference TRBV7-2 and TRBJ2-5): GAGVSQSPSNKVTEKGKDVELRCDPISGHTALYWYRQSLGQGLEFLIYFQGNSAPDKSGLPSDRFSAERTGGSVSTLTIQRTQQEDSAVYLCASSLWRQETQYFGPGTRLLVL.

As to this clonotype: A read error may account for a junction end that differs from germline. This chain uses TRBV7-4 with TRBJ2-3; weak D call: TRBD2 (5 bases). This CDR3 comprises 13 residues. Per the germline V gene, CDR1 is SGHVT and CDR2 is SQSDAQ. The CDR3: CANSLSLVDTQYF. CDR3 nucleotide sequence: TGTGCCAACAGCCTCTCACTAGTAGATACGCAGTATTTT.

The V call is TRBV28, the J call TRBJ1-5, with 7 bases matching TRBD1. Germline V lookup: CDR1 MDHEN, CDR2 SYDVKM. The CDR3 has 14 residues. V trimming: 5 bases; J trimming: 6 bases; junction bases outside the gene matches: 7. CDR3 amino acids: CASSPTGDFQPQHF. The DNA for the CDR3 is TGTGCCAGCAGTCCCACAGGGGACTTTCAGCCCCAGCATTTT.

This clonotype was observed a few times. The rearrangement links TRBV5-4 to TRBJ2-6; D perhaps matches TRBD1 (5 bases). The CDR3 is made up of 16 amino acids. CDR1 is SGHNT, CDR2 YYREEE, per germline (reference sequence). V was trimmed by 5 bases and J by 0 bases, leaving 12 bases between them. CDR3 bases: TGTGCCAGCAGGCGTCCAGGGTTCTCTGGGGCCAACGTCCTGACTTTC. Translating it yields CASRRPGFSGANVLTF.

This clonotype has ten or more counts. V is TRBV7-2 and J is TRBJ2-7, with TRBD1 identical over 8 bases. The germline gives CDR1 SGHTA, CDR2 FQGNSA. Trimming took 5 bases from V and 0 from J; bases not matched to a gene: 3. CDR3 length: 14 residues. The CDR3 reads CASSHGQGSYEQYF. CDR3 coding DNA: TGTGCCAGCAGCCATGGACAGGGCTCCTACGAGCAGTACTTC.

V is TRBV4-1 and J is TRBJ1-4, with D uncertain. The CDR3 is 14 residues long. Germline V lookup: CDR1 MGHRA, CDR2 YSYEKL. Trimming removed 2 bases at V and 4 bases at J, with 8 bases between. The CDR3 loop reads CASSQFWDNEKLFF. As DNA, the CDR3 is TGCGCCAGCAGCCAATTTTGGGATAATGAAAAACTGTTTTTT.

The rearrangement joins TRBV6-5 to TRBJ2-7; D tentatively reads TRBD1 or TRBD2 (5 bases each). The CDR3 loop spans 19 amino acids. With 2 bases removed from V and 5 bases from J, the gap between germline ends came to 28 bases. Germline CDR1 MNHEY, CDR2 SVGAGI. The CDR3 nucleotides are TGTGCCAGCAGTTACCCCATTCTAACGAGAGGGGCCCCTCTGAACGAGCAGTACTTC. Amino acid sequence: CASSYPILTRGAPLNEQYF.